This TCR delta chain was observed in a study of gamma delta lymphoproliferative disorders and STAT genes. Overall study: Delta libraries were made per EuroClonality-NGS working group procedure. General study results and limits: Nearly all major patient gamma and delta clonotypes were public. In whole-repertoire clustering, gamma separated patients from controls, unlike delta. Patient-control comparisons may be limited by differing T cell maturation stages.

TCRdb fed the multiplex PCR reads into CATT to redo clone calling. This table has 2,500 or so delta-chain clones, over 1.3% appearing once. The CDR3 has 19 residues. Germline values: CDR1 GEAIGNYY, CDR2 EKD. Trimming cost V 3 bases and J 0 bases; bases outside gene matches: 8. Genomic DNA from isolated PBMCs served as the sequencing template. This clone was detected only a few times. Its matching antigen is unknown. The protein given by TCRdb reflects a much larger clone and differs at residue 6 from this DNA's translation, likely from a read error; the protein shown is the DNA's translation. The V call is TRDV2, the J call TRDJ3; TRDD3 matches 9 bases. This clonotype was obtained from a human donor in good health. Source material: blood. CDR3 nucleotides: TGTGCCTGTGACTACTTTGGGGATACGACCTCCTGGGACACCCGACAGATGTTTTTC. This gives the protein CACDYFGDTTSWDTRQMFF.